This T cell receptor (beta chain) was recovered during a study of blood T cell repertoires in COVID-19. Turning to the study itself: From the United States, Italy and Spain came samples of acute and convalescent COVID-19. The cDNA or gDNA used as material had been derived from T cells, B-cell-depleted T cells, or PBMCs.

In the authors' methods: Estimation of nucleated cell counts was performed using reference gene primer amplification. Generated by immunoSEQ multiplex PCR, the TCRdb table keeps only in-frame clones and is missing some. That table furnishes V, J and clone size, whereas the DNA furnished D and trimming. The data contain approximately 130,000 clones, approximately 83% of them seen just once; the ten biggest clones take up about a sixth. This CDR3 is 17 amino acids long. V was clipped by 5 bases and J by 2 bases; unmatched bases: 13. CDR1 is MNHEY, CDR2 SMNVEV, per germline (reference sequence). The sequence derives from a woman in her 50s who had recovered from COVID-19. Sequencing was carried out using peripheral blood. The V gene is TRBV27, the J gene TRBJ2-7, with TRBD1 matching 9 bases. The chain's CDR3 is CASSPLGTGGEPYEQYF. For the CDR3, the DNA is TGTGCCAGCAGTCCTTTGGGTACAGGGGGCGAGCCCTACGAGCAGTACTTC.